The sequence of this TCR beta chain was determined in a study of T cell changes during pregnancy in multiple sclerosis. The data were produced by immunoSEQ multiplex PCR, yet TCRdb's version contains in-frame clones alone and is incomplete. The profile shows around 57,000 clones, roughly nine tenths of them singletons. Germline V gene sequence: CDR1 KGHSH, CDR2 LQKENI. J gave up 6 bases and V 5 bases, and 7 bases lay outside the gene matches. The CDR3 loop spans 14 amino acids. This specimen was peripheral blood, taken in the third trimester of pregnancy. The chain employs TRBV18 and TRBJ1-5, with 7 bases fitting TRBD1. This receptor was identified in a female donor in good health, enrolled as a control in a pregnancy study. The CDR3 DNA is TGTGCCAGCTCAGGTGACAGGGACGGTCAGCCCCAGCATTTT. It specifies CASSGDRDGQPQHF. Full variable domain (remainder filled in from reference TRBV18 and TRBJ1-5): NAGVMQNPRHLVRRRGQEARLRCSPMKGHSHVYWYRQLPEEGLKFMVYLQKENIIDESGMPKERFSAEFPKEGPSILRIQQVVRGDSAAYFCASSGDRDGQPQHFGDGTRLSIL.